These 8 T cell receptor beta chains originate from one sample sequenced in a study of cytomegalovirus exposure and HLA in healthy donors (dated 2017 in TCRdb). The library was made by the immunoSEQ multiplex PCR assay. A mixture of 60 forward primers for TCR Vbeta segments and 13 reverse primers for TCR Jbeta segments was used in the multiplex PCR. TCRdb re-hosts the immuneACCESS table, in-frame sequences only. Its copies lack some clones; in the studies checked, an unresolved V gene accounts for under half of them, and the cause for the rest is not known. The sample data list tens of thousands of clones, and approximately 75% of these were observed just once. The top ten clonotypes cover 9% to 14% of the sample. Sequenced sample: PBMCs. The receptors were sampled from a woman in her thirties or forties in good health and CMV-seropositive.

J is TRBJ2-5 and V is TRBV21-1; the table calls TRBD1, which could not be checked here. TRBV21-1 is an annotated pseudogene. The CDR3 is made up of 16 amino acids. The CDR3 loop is CASSKEGPGSQETQYF. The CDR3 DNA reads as TGTGCCAGCAGCAAAGAGGGGCCGGGTAGCCAAGAGACCCAGTACTTC.

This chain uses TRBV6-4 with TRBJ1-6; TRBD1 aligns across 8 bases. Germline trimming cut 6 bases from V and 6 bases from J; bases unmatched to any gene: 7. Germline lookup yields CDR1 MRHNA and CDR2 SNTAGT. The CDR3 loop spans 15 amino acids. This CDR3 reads CASRRDRGINSPLHF. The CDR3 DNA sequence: TGTGCCAGCAGGAGAGACAGGGGTATTAATTCACCCCTCCACTTT.

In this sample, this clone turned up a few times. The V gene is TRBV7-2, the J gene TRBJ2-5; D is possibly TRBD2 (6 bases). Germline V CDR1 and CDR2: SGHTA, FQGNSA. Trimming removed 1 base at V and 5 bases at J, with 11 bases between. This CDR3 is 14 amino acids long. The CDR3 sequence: CASSLGGGDETQYF. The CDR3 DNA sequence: TGTGCCAGCAGCTTAGGGGGCGGGGATGAGACCCAGTACTTC.

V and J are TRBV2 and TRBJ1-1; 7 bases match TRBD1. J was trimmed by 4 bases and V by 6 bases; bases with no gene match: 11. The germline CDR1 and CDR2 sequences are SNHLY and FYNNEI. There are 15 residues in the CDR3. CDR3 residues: CASSGNRGRGTEAFF. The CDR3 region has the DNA TGTGCCAGCAGCGGAAACAGGGGAAGGGGCACTGAAGCTTTCTTT.

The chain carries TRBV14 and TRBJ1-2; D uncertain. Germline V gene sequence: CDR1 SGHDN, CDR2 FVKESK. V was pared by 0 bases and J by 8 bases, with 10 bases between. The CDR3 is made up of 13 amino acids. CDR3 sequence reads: CASSQDSDEGYTF. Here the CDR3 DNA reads TGTGCCAGCAGCCAAGACAGCGACGAGGGCTACACCTTC.

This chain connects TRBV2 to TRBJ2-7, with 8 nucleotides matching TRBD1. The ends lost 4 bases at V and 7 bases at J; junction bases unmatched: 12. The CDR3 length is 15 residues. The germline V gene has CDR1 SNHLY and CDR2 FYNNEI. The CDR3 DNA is TGTGCCAGCAGTGGGACAGGGCGAGGGCGGCGGGAGCAGTACTTC. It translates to CASSGTGRGRREQYF.

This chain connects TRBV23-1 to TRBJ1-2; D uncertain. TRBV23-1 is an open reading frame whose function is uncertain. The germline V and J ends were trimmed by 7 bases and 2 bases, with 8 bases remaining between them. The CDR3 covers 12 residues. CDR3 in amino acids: CASNTRNYGYTF. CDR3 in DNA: TGCGCCAGCAACACAAGAAACTATGGCTACACCTTC.

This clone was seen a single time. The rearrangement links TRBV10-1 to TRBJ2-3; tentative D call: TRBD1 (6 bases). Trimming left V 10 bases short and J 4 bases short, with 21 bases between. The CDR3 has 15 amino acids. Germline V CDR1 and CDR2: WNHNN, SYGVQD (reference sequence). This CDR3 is CATQGHNRVSDTQYF. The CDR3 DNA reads TGCGCCACTCAGGGCCACAACAGGGTTTCAGATACGCAGTATTTT.